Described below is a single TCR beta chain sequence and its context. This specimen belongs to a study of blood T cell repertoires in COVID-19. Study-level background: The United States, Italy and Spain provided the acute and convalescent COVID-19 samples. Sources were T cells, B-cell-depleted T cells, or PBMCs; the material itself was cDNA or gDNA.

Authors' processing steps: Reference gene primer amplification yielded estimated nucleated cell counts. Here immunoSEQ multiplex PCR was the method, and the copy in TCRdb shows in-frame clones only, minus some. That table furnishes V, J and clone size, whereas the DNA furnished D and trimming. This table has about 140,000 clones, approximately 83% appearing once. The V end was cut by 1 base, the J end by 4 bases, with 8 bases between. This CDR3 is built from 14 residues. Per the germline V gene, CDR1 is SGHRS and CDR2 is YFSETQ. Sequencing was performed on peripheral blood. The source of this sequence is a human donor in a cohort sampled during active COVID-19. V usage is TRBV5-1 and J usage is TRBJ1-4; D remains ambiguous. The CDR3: CASSLNSRNEKLFF. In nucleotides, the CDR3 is TGCGCCAGCAGCTTGAACAGTCGTAATGAAAAACTGTTTTTT.